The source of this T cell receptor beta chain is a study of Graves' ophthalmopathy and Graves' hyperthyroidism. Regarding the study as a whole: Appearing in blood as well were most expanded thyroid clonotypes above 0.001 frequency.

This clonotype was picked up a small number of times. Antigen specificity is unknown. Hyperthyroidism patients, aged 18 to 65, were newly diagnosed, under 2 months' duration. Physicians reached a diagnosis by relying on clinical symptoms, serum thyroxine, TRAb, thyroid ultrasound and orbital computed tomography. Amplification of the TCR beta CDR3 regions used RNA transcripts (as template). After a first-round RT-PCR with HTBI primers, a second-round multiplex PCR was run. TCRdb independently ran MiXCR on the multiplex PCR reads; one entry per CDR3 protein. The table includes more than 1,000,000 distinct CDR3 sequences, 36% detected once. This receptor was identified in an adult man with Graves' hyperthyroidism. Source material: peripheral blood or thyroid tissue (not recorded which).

In nucleotides, the CDR3 is TGTGCCAGCAGCCCGCCGCCTGGGGGATACGAGCAGTACTTC. Translation: CASSPPPGGYEQYF. The rearrangement joins TRBV7-8 to TRBJ2-7; D tentatively fits TRBD1 or TRBD2 (5 bases each). CDR3 length: 14 residues. Germline CDR1 reads SGHVS; CDR2 reads FQNEAQ. V was clipped by 5 bases and J by 4 bases, with 15 bases between them.